This T cell receptor beta chain was sequenced for a study of blood T cell repertoires in COVID-19. Across the whole study: Whether acute or convalescent, the COVID-19 samples came from the United States, Italy and Spain. PBMCs, B-cell-depleted T cells, or T cells were the source of the cDNA or gDNA that made up the material.

Seattle researchers signed up patients amid active infection and tracked them longitudinally. Produced via immunoSEQ multiplex PCR; TCRdb's table is partial and in-frame only. The sample holds approximately 250,000 clones; around 90% are singletons and the top ten take about 0.8%. This receptor was obtained from a man under 40 with COVID-19, enrolled during active disease. The sample taken for sequencing was peripheral blood.

CDR3 sequence (DNA): TGTGCCAGCAGCTTGGCCACTCCCCTTACAGCCTATGGCTACACCTTC. This gives the protein CASSLATPLTAYGYTF. The chain employs TRBV5-4 and TRBJ1-2; unclear D gene. The CDR3 spans 16 residues. CDR1 SGHNT and CDR2 YYREEE come from the germline V gene (reference sequence). The V gene lost 0 bases and the J gene lost 4 bases, with 16 bases spanning the gap.